A selection of T cell receptor beta chains follows, all from one sample in a study of a mutant IDH1 vaccine in newly diagnosed glioma. The antigens these receptors bind are not known. Libraries were prepared by immunoSEQ multiplex PCR; TCRdb keeps only in-frame clonotypes and omits some of them. The sample holds around 34,000 clones; around 60% are singletons and the top ten take about 11%. Sequenced here: PBMCs, sampled from a glioma patient whose treatment included an IDH1 peptide vaccine. These receptors all stem from a woman between 18 and 30 years old with glioma. The CDR3 runs from the conserved cysteine through the conserved F or W. D genes are given only for firm matches. Only some rows state a clone size, as once, few, many or a class for expanded clones.

J | D | V | size | CDR3 | DNA
TRBJ2-1 | TRBD2 | TRBV10-3 | NA | CAISVTSGGAGNEQFF | TGTGCCATCAGTGTAACTAGCGGGGGGGCCGGGAATGAGCAGTTCTTC
TRBJ2-2 | NA | TRBV18 | NA | CASSLNRAPSGAGELFF | TGTGCCAGCTCGCTGAACAGGGCCCCATCGGGGGCCGGGGAGCTGTTTTTT
TRBJ2-3 | TRBD2 | TRBV2 | once | CASSFGLAGDTDTQYF | TGTGCCAGCAGTTTTGGACTAGCGGGGGACACAGATACGCAGTATTTT
TRBJ2-3 | NA | TRBV7-8 | NA | CASSFQGYTQYF | TGTGCCAGCAGCTTCCAGGGATATACGCAGTATTTT
TRBJ2-2 | NA | TRBV5-6 | few | CASSFTRNTGELFF | TGTGCCAGCAGCTTTACTCGGAACACCGGGGAGCTGTTTTTT
TRBJ1-4 | TRBD1 | TRBV14 | once | CASSQAAGGGEKLFF | TGTGCCAGCAGCCAAGCGGCAGGGGGTGGTGAAAAACTGTTTTTT
TRBJ1-1 | TRBD1 | TRBV2 | NA | CASRGQGNTEAFF | TGTGCCAGCAGAGGACAGGGGAACACTGAAGCTTTCTTT
TRBJ1-1 | NA | TRBV29-1 | few | CSGEGYTEAFF | TGCAGCGGAGAGGGATACACTGAAGCTTTCTTT
TRBJ2-4 | TRBD2 | TRBV10-3 | NA | CAISDGRELNIQYF | TGTGCCATCAGTGACGGGCGGGAGCTAAACATTCAGTACTTC
TRBJ1-1 | NA | TRBV7-9 | NA | CASSLGEQNTEAFF | TGTGCCAGCAGCTTAGGGGAACAGAACACTGAAGCTTTCTTT
TRBJ1-5 | NA | TRBV19 | few | CASRVQGSYNQPQHF | TGTGCCAGTAGGGTGCAGGGATCATACAATCAGCCCCAGCATTTT
TRBJ1-1 | TRBD1 | TRBV19 | NA | CASPPEGTGKVNTEAFF | TGTGCCAGTCCCCCGGAGGGGACAGGGAAGGTGAACACTGAAGCTTTCTTT
TRBJ1-1 | NA | TRBV25-1 | NA | CASSGRGGTEAFF | TGTGCCAGCAGTGGAAGGGGGGGGACTGAAGCTTTCTTT
TRBJ2-1 | NA | TRBV6-5 | few | CASSYSPSGYNEQFF | TGTGCCAGCAGTTACTCCCCTAGTGGCTACAATGAGCAGTTCTTC
TRBJ2-7 | TRBD2 | TRBV5-6 | NA | CASSHRGGRGSSYEQYF | TGTGCCAGCAGCCACAGGGGCGGGAGGGGGAGCTCCTACGAGCAGTACTTC
TRBJ2-7 | TRBD1 | TRBV7-2 | NA | CASSSGQGRREQYF | TGTGCCAGCAGCTCCGGACAGGGAAGACGTGAGCAGTACTTC
TRBJ2-6 | TRBD1 | TRBV4-1 | once | CASSHGQGLSGANVLTF | TGCGCCAGCAGCCATGGACAGGGGCTCTCTGGGGCCAACGTCCTGACTTTC
TRBJ1-1 | TRBD1 | TRBV20-1 | few | CRGQRNTEAFF | TGTCGGGGACAGAGGAACACTGAAGCTTTCTTT
TRBJ1-5 | NA | TRBV28 | few | CASISQVSNQPQHF | TGTGCCAGCATCTCTCAGGTTAGCAATCAGCCCCAGCATTTT
TRBJ2-5 | TRBD1 | TRBV7-9 | NA | CASSLGQGIKTQYF | TGTGCCAGCAGCTTGGGACAGGGAATAAAGACCCAGTACTTC
TRBJ1-2 | NA | TRBV15 | few | CATSRDSRGTTF | TGTGCCACCAGCAGAGATTCGAGGGGAACGACCTTC
TRBJ1-1 | NA | TRBV11-3 | NA | CASSLGVGAGANTEAFF | TGTGCCAGCAGCTTAGGAGTAGGTGCGGGGGCGAACACTGAAGCTTTCTTT